This T cell receptor (beta chain) was recorded in a study of blood T cell repertoires in COVID-19. In the authors' methods: Cell counts per sample came from amplifying reference gene primers. The protocol was immunoSEQ multiplex PCR, while the TCRdb copy is restricted to in-frame clones and leaves out a portion. V, J and clone size reflect that table, while D and trimming were determined from the DNA. The top ten hold about 1.7% of the sample, which has around 280,000 clones, roughly 89% seen once. This CDR3 is 11 amino acids long. Per the germline V gene, CDR1 is WSHSY and CDR2 is SAAADI. The V end lost 4 bases, the J end lost 10 bases, and 8 bases lay between the germline ends.

The chain is built from TRBV10-2 and TRBJ2-1; D possibly corresponds to TRBD2 (5 bases). The clonotype comes from a woman aged 18-29 years with acute COVID-19. Sequencing was done on a sample of PBMCs or T cells enriched from blood (not recorded which). CDR3 in amino acids: CASSGGWEQFF. The CDR3 nucleotides read TGCGCCAGCAGTGGAGGGTGGGAGCAGTTCTTC.